This is a list of T cell receptor beta chains from one sample in a study of blood T cells in healthy people across ages. Using its own MiXCR run on the 5' RACE reads, TCRdb lists one record per CDR3 protein. The table lists under 800,000 distinct CDR3 sequences, more than 20% of them singletons. Sequenced sample: blood. These receptors all come from a man between 65 and 79 years old in good health. Each CDR3 is given with its conserved first and last residue. The D gene is left open where the match is weak. Clone size is stated in some rows and not others, as once, few, many or a class when expanded.

D,size,J,V,CDR3,DNA
NA,few,TRBJ2-5,TRBV28,CASSFWGRQETQYF,TGTGCCAGCAGTTTCTGGGGACGCCAAGAGACCCAGTACTTC
NA,NA,TRBJ2-1,TRBV7-9,CASSLSSPPNEQFF,TGTGCCAGCAGCTTATCGTCCCCTCCCAATGAGCAGTTCTTC
NA,few,TRBJ2-5,TRBV5-1,CASSLVNVQGSPQETQYF,TGCGCCAGCAGCTTGGTGAATGTTCAGGGGTCACCTCAAGAGACCCAGTACTTC
NA,NA,TRBJ1-5,TRBV6-6,CASSPEPNQPQHF,TGTGCCAGCAGTCCGGAGCCTAATCAGCCCCAGCATTTT
NA,few,TRBJ1-3,TRBV5-6,CASSRSGNTIYF,TGTGCCAGCAGTAGGTCTGGAAACACCATATATTTT
TRBD2,few,TRBJ2-5,TRBV20-1,CSARGWAGVNEQYF,TGCAGTGCTAGAGGATGGGCGGGAGTTAATGAGCAGTACTTC
TRBD2,NA,TRBJ2-1,TRBV5-1,CASSKGLAGGRGYNEQFF,TGCGCCAGCAGCAAGGGACTAGCGGGAGGTCGGGGCTACAATGAGCAGTTCTTC
NA,NA,TRBJ2-4,TRBV2,CASRRDRLEGAIQYF,TGTGCCAGCAGACGCGATCGACTAGAGGGGGCCATTCAGTACTTC
NA,NA,TRBJ2-7,TRBV12-3/TRBV12-4,CASNTGTTYERYF,TGTGCCAGCAACACCGGGACAACCTACGAGCGGTACTTC
NA,NA,TRBJ1-1,TRBV25-1,CASSANGGYTEAFF,TGTGCCAGCAGTGCAAACGGGGGGTACACTGAAGCTTTCTTT
NA,few,TRBJ1-3,TRBV6-5,CASSYSSDPSGNTIYF,TGTGCCAGCAGTTACTCTTCAGACCCCTCTGGAAACACCATATATTTT
NA,few,TRBJ1-6,TRBV7-9,CASSLEAAASSYNSPLHF,TGTGCCAGCAGCTTAGAGGCGGCAGCGAGCTCCTATAATTCACCCCTCCACTTT
TRBD1,NA,TRBJ1-2,TRBV3-1,CASSQEAGGYYGYTF,TGTGCCAGCAGCCAAGAAGCAGGGGGGTACTATGGCTACACCTTC
NA,NA,TRBJ2-3,TRBV6-1,CASSDFEREKSTDTQYF,TGTGCCAGCAGTGATTTCGAAAGGGAGAAGAGCACAGATACGCAGTATTTT
TRBD1,many,TRBJ2-5,TRBV20-1,CSASETGFGETQYF,TGCAGTGCTAGTGAGACAGGGTTTGGAGAGACCCAGTACTTC
NA,few,TRBJ2-1,TRBV3-1,CASSHTERGLEFF,TGTGCCAGCAGCCACACAGAGAGGGGACTCGAGTTCTTC
TRBD1,NA,TRBJ2-1,TRBV20-1,CSAGYRDRVFNEQFF,TGCAGTGCTGGGTACCGGGACAGGGTATTCAATGAGCAGTTCTTC
TRBD1,NA,TRBJ1-2,TRBV28,CASSLGGGGAAYGYTF,TGTGCCAGCAGTTTGGGGGGAGGGGGCGCAGCGTACGGCTACACCTTC
NA,NA,TRBJ2-5,TRBV27,CASKGTKTQETQYF,TGTGCCAGCAAGGGCACAAAGACGCAAGAGACCCAGTACTTC
TRBD2,few,TRBJ2-5,TRBV6-2/TRBV6-3,CASALTSGLQETQYF,TGTGCCAGCGCCCTGACTAGCGGGTTACAAGAGACCCAGTACTTC
NA,few,TRBJ2-1,TRBV7-9,CASSSPPDSYNEQFF,TGTGCCAGCAGCTCCCCCCCCGACAGTTACAATGAGCAGTTCTTC
TRBD1,few,TRBJ2-7,TRBV4-1,CASSRLPQTGGRAYEQYF,TGCGCCAGCAGCCGCCTACCCCAAACAGGGGGGAGAGCCTACGAGCAGTACTTC
NA,few,TRBJ2-5,TRBV14,CASSQEASLETQYF,TGTGCCAGCAGCCAAGAAGCTAGTTTGGAGACCCAGTACTTC
NA,NA,TRBJ1-5,TRBV20-1,CSARDPGRTYNQPQHF,TGCAGTGCTAGAGATCCCGGCAGGACCTACAATCAGCCCCAGCATTTT
NA,NA,TRBJ2-3,TRBV12-3/TRBV12-4,CASSLARLDTQYF,TGTGCCAGCAGTTTAGCGCGACTAGATACGCAGTATTTT
NA,few,TRBJ2-6,TRBV20-1,CSASYRASGANVLTF,TGCAGTGCTAGTTACAGGGCCTCTGGGGCCAACGTCCTGACTTTC
TRBD2,few,TRBJ2-1,TRBV28,CASSLTSGSYPNEQFF,TGTGCCAGCAGTTTAACTAGCGGGAGTTACCCCAATGAGCAGTTCTTC
NA,few,TRBJ2-5,TRBV2,CAGSEVVGRETQYF,TGTGCCGGCAGTGAAGTTGTGGGGAGGGAGACCCAGTACTTC
NA,NA,TRBJ2-3,TRBV9,CASSVRGADTQYF,TGTGCCAGCAGCGTAAGAGGGGCAGATACGCAGTATTTT
TRBD2,few,TRBJ2-3,TRBV7-2,CASSQGTSAATDTQYF,TGTGCCAGCAGCCAAGGGACTAGCGCTGCCACAGATACGCAGTATTTT
TRBD2,few,TRBJ2-1,TRBV15,CATSSSGGTRLNEQFF,TGTGCCACCAGCTCCTCGGGAGGGACTAGGCTCAATGAGCAGTTCTTC
NA,NA,TRBJ2-5,TRBV27,CASSFRGYGETQYF,TGTGCCAGCAGTTTTCGGGGGTACGGGGAGACCCAGTACTTC
NA,few,TRBJ2-1,TRBV6-2/TRBV6-3,CASSKTAKRNNEQFF,TGTGCCAGCAGCAAGACCGCCAAGAGAAACAATGAGCAGTTCTTC
NA,NA,TRBJ2-1,TRBV7-9,CASSLAGEWQFF,TGTGCCAGCAGCTTAGCAGGGGAGTGGCAGTTCTTC
TRBD2,NA,TRBJ2-2,TRBV6-1,CASRAGTSGRKTGELFF,TGTGCCAGCAGAGCCGGGACTAGCGGGAGAAAGACCGGGGAGCTGTTTTTT
TRBD2,NA,TRBJ2-3,TRBV11-3,CASSWSGSADTQYF,TGTGCCAGCAGCTGGAGCGGGAGCGCAGATACGCAGTATTTT
TRBD2,NA,TRBJ2-7,TRBV20-1,CRPGLAGPYEQYF,TGCAGACCGGGACTAGCGGGACCCTACGAGCAGTACTTC
NA,NA,TRBJ2-7,TRBV10-1,CASSETGQGLGEQYF,TGCGCCAGCAGTGAGACCGGCCAGGGTCTCGGCGAGCAGTACTTC
TRBD1,NA,TRBJ2-7,TRBV25-1,CASRSTGGYEQYF,TGTGCCAGCAGATCGACAGGGGGCTACGAGCAGTACTTC
TRBD2,few,TRBJ2-7,TRBV25-1,CASSEYRASGRTYEQYF,TGTGCCAGCAGTGAATATCGGGCTAGCGGGAGAACGTACGAGCAGTACTTC
NA,many,TRBJ2-4,TRBV21-1,CASSKGGGGKNIQYF,TGTGCCAGCAGCAAAGGTGGGGGGGGCAAAAACATTCAGTACTTC
TRBD2,NA,TRBJ2-1,TRBV12-3/TRBV12-4,CASTRTSGGASNEQFF,TGTGCCAGCACCCGAACTAGCGGGGGGGCGAGTAATGAGCAGTTCTTC
TRBD1,NA,TRBJ1-3,TRBV20-1,CSARGGHGNTIYF,TGCAGTGCCAGGGGGGGGCATGGAAACACCATATATTTT
TRBD1,few,TRBJ1-1,TRBV12-3/TRBV12-4,CASSFSTGGNPEAFF,TGTGCCAGCAGTTTCTCGACAGGGGGCAACCCTGAAGCTTTCTTT
TRBD2,NA,TRBJ2-5,TRBV2,CASKAGGSGEQYF,TGTGCCAGCAAGGCGGGAGGTTCTGGAGAGCAGTACTTC